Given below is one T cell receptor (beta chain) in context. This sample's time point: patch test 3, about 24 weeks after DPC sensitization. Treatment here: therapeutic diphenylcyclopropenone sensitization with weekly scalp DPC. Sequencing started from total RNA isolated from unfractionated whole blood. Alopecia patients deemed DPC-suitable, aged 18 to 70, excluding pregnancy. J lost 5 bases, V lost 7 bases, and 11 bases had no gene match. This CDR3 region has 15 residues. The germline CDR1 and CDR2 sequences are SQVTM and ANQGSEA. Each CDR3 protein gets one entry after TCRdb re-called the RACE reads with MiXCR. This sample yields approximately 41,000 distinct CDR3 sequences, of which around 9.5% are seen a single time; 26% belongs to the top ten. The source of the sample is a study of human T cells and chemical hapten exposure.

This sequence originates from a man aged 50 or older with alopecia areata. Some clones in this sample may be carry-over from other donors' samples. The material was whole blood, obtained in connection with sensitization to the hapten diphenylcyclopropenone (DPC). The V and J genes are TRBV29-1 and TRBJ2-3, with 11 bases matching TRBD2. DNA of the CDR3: TGCAGCGCCGCGCCTAGCGGGAGGTCCGGAGATACGCAGTATTTT. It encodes CSAAPSGRSGDTQYF.